A single sample is the source of the 30 T cell receptor beta chains below, sequenced in a study of shared clonotypes between healthy human individuals. Sequencing was performed with immunoSEQ multiplex PCR; in TCRdb, only in-frame clones are kept and a portion is missing. This repertoire shows 2.3 million or so clones, more than 80% found once; its top ten account for around 0.4%. The sample consisted of naive CD4+ T cells from PBMCs. Subset of the sample: CD45RA+ positively selected. Receptor source: a man between 18 and 29 years old in good health. Some clones in this sample may be carry-over from other donors' samples.

This clone was counted a single time. This rearrangement joins TRBV5-6 to TRBJ1-2; no definite D call. The V and J ends lost 1 base and 3 bases respectively, with 10 bases between them. Germline V gene lookup returns CDR1 SGHDT and CDR2 YYEEEE. This CDR3 comprises 14 residues. The CDR3 nucleotides are TGTGCCAGCAGCTTGAGGCCAGGCCACTATGGCTACACCTTC. Translated, it gives CASSLRPGHYGYTF.

Comments on this clone: Other DNA sequences of this sample code for an identical CDR3. The chain uses TRBV5-6 and TRBJ2-1, with 11 bases matching TRBD1. This CDR3 is 16 amino acids long. Germline V gene lookup returns CDR1 SGHDT and CDR2 YYEEEE. V lost 3 bases, J lost 0 bases, and 2 bases stayed unmatched. The CDR3 is CASSSGTGGSYNEQFF. The CDR3 nucleotides are TGTGCCAGCAGCTCGGGGACAGGGGGCTCCTACAATGAGCAGTTCTTC.

The chain recombines TRBV7-2 with TRBJ1-1, with D perhaps matching TRBD1 (6 bases). This CDR3 has 14 residues. Germline lookup yields CDR1 SGHTA and CDR2 FQGNSA. V was cut by 5 bases and J by 1 base, with 11 bases left in between. CDR3 DNA: TGTGCCAGCAGCCTTCGGGACAAGAACACTGAAGCTTTCTTT. Its translation: CASSLRDKNTEAFF. Full variable domain (remainder filled in from reference TRBV7-2 and TRBJ1-1): GAGVSQSPSNKVTEKGKDVELRCDPISGHTALYWYRQSLGQGLEFLIYFQGNSAPDKSGLPSDRFSAERTGGSVSTLTIQRTQQEDSAVYLCASSLRDKNTEAFFGQGTRLTVV.

The chain is built from TRBV27 and TRBJ1-2; TRBD1 is a possible D gene (5 bases). The CDR3 spans 13 residues. CDR1 is MNHEY, CDR2 SMNVEV, per germline (reference sequence). Trimming removed 4 bases from V and 9 bases from J, with 15 bases in between. In DNA form, the CDR3 reads TGTGCCAGCAGTTCCCGGGGGTTATTAAGCTACACCTTC. Translated, it gives CASSSRGLLSYTF.

This chain connects TRBV6-6 to TRBJ1-5, with D uncertain. Germline CDR1 and CDR2: MNHNY and SVGAGI (reference sequence). V dropped 8 bases and J dropped 0 bases, with 11 bases sitting between them. CDR3 length equals 14 residues. CDR3 sequence: CASSLGNSNQPQHF. The CDR3 DNA reads TGTGCCAGCTCGTTAGGGAATAGCAATCAGCCCCAGCATTTT.

A single count supports this clone. This rearrangement joins TRBV5-1 to TRBJ1-3, with unresolved D. Trimming pared 4 bases from V and 0 bases from J, leaving 8 bases between. Germline-derived CDR1 and CDR2 are SGHRS and YFSETQ. This CDR3 has 14 amino acids. The CDR3 nucleotides are TGCGCCAGCAGCCCGGTGGTCTCTGGAAACACCATATATTTT. It is translated as CASSPVVSGNTIYF.

This clone was counted once. V and J are TRBV6-1 and TRBJ2-5; TRBD1 might be the D (6 bases). CDR3 size: 15 residues. Trimming took off 10 bases at V and 3 bases at J, with 21 bases between the two ends. Germline CDR1 and CDR2: MNHNS and SASEGT. The CDR3, as DNA: TGTGCCACCCCCGCACAGGGAACCAATAAAGAGACCCAGTACTTC. It is translated as CATPAQGTNKETQYF.

The J gene is TRBJ2-1, the V gene TRBV5-1; 8 positions agree with TRBD2. The ends lost 3 bases at V and 5 bases at J; junction bases unmatched: 16. Germline V gene lookup returns CDR1 SGHRS and CDR2 YFSETQ. The CDR3 is 18 amino acids. CDR3 coding DNA: TGCGCCAGCAGCTGGACCGGGACTAGGAGTAGAGACAACAATGAGCAGTTCTTC. Amino acids: CASSWTGTRSRDNNEQFF.

The chain uses TRBV29-1 and TRBJ2-7; TRBD2 agrees at 9 bases. The CDR3 has 14 amino acids. Germline CDR1 SQVTM, CDR2 ANQGSEA. Trimming cost V 1 base and J 3 bases; bases outside gene matches: 4. CDR3 DNA sequence: TGCAGCGTTGAAGTTAGCGGGAGAAGCTACGAGCAGTACTTC. Its protein product is CSVEVSGRSYEQYF.

CDR3: CSVNSGSPYNEQFF. Here the CDR3 DNA reads TGCAGCGTTAATAGCGGGAGCCCCTACAATGAGCAGTTCTTC. The V call is TRBV29-1, the J call TRBJ2-1; 9 bases line up with TRBD2. CDR1 SQVTM and CDR2 ANQGSEA come from the germline V gene. The CDR3 covers 14 residues. J lost 2 bases, V lost 5 bases, and 4 bases had no gene match.

The rearrangement links TRBV4-3 to TRBJ2-1; D may be TRBD2 (6 bases). The CDR3 has 16 amino acids. Germline V gene data show CDR1 as LGHNA and CDR2 as YSLEER. V lost 0 bases to trimming and J lost 4 bases, with 13 bases between them. CDR3 nucleotide sequence: TGCGCCAGCAGCCAAGACCTAGCGAGGGGATACAATGAGCAGTTCTTC. It encodes CASSQDLARGYNEQFF.

V gene TRBV27 combines with J gene TRBJ2-1; TRBD2 aligns across 8 bases. CDR3 size: 15 residues. The junction had 9 bases not matched to a gene; V was cut back by 3 bases and J by 8 bases. From germline, CDR1 is MNHEY and CDR2 SMNVEV (reference sequence). The chain's CDR3 is CASSFRLAGKHEQFF. The CDR3 bases are TGTGCCAGCAGTTTTAGATTAGCGGGAAAACATGAGCAGTTCTTC.

The rearrangement uses TRBV28 and TRBJ2-5; no reliable D call. Germline V gene data show CDR1 as MDHEN and CDR2 as SYDVKM. V lost 8 bases and J lost 1, with 8 bases in between. The CDR3 totals 12 residues. The CDR3 loop is CASGRSQETQYF. As DNA, the CDR3 is TGTGCCAGCGGACGCTCCCAAGAGACCCAGTACTTC.

The V call is TRBV30, the J call TRBJ2-2; D gene ambiguous. The CDR3 contains 14 residues. Germline values: CDR1 GTSNPN, CDR2 SVGIG (reference sequence). The V and J ends lost 5 bases and 4 bases respectively, with 14 bases between them. Here the CDR3 DNA reads TGTGCCTGGTCCAAAGGCCAGGTCACCGGGGAGCTGTTTTTT. It encodes CAWSKGQVTGELFF.

Notes on this clone: Other nucleotide sequences from this sample produce the same CDR3. The chain recombines TRBV9 with TRBJ1-3; D uncertain. This CDR3 has 14 residues. V was clipped by 4 bases and J by 0 bases, with 8 bases between them. CDR1 is SGDLS, CDR2 YYNGEE, per germline. The CDR3 DNA reads as TGTGCCAGCAGCTCGGCAAGCTCTGGAAACACCATATATTTT. This sequence encodes CASSSASSGNTIYF.

The chain combines TRBV19 with TRBJ2-3, with TRBD2 matching over 8 bases. The V segment lost 5 bases and the J segment 6 bases; nucleotides outside the gene matches: 10. The germline CDR1 and CDR2 sequences are LNHDA and SQIVND (reference sequence). The CDR3 covers 15 residues. CDR3 residues: CASSDRGGFVDTQYF. The CDR3 DNA reads TGTGCCAGTAGTGACCGGGGGGGTTTTGTTGATACGCAGTATTTT.

V gene TRBV10-2 combines with J gene TRBJ2-7; 12 bases map to TRBD2. Germline CDR1 and CDR2: WSHSY and SAAADI. The junction had 3 bases not matched to a gene; V was cut back by 4 bases and J by 2 bases. This CDR3 comprises 15 residues. The CDR3 region is CASSGRLAGAYEQYF. The DNA of the CDR3 is TGCGCCAGCAGTGGTAGACTAGCGGGAGCCTACGAGCAGTACTTC.

Turning to this clone: Distinct nucleotide sequences in the sample also encode this CDR3. The rearrangement links TRBV11-2 to TRBJ2-7; 8 nucleotides match TRBD2. The CDR3 is 15 amino acids. The V gene's germline CDR1 is SGHAT and CDR2 FQNNGV. V lost 0 bases and J lost 2; bases outside the gene matches: 3. CDR3 amino acids: CASSLEAGGTYEQYF. In nucleotides, the CDR3 is TGTGCCAGCAGCTTAGAGGCGGGGGGAACCTACGAGCAGTACTTC.

The chain employs TRBV2 and TRBJ2-5; possible D gene TRBD1, 5 bases. CDR1 is SNHLY and CDR2 is FYNNEI in the germline V gene. The CDR3 length is 13 residues. V lost 6 bases and J lost 5, with 13 bases in between. The CDR3, as DNA: TGTGCCAGCAGGGGCAGGGTGGAGGAGACCCAGTACTTC. It codes for CASRGRVEETQYF.

The CDR3 sequence is CASSLRAPLTSGSGQYF. In DNA, the CDR3 is TGTGCCAGCAGCTTGAGAGCCCCGTTAACTAGCGGGAGTGGGCAGTACTTC. The chain recombines TRBV5-4 with TRBJ2-7, with 11 bases that match TRBD2. The CDR3 covers 17 residues. V shed 1 base and J 9 bases; nucleotides not matched to a gene: 15. Germline V CDR1 and CDR2: SGHNT, YYREEE (reference sequence).

This chain uses TRBV11-2 with TRBJ1-2, with TRBD1 as a possible D gene (6 bases). Trimming stripped 1 base from V and 4 bases from J, with 16 bases between. Germline V lookup: CDR1 SGHAT, CDR2 FQNNGV. This CDR3 contains 16 residues. CDR3 protein: CASSLATGGLGYGYTF. For the CDR3, the DNA is TGTGCCAGCAGCTTAGCGACTGGGGGCCTGGGCTATGGCTACACCTTC.

The gene calls are TRBV10-3 and TRBJ1-1; a possible D gene is TRBD1 (5 bases). Trimming stripped 10 bases from V and 6 bases from J, with 15 bases between. The CDR3 is 12 amino acids. The germline V gene encodes CDR1 ENHRY and CDR2 SYGVKD. CDR3 residues: CATGRRAPEAFF. The DNA of the CDR3 is TGTGCCACCGGTCGCAGGGCTCCTGAAGCTTTCTTT.

The V call is TRBV28, the J call TRBJ2-5; D is uncertain. This CDR3 spans 13 amino acids. CDR1 is MDHEN, CDR2 SYDVKM, per germline. With 6 bases removed from V and 5 bases from J, the gap between germline ends came to 13 bases. CDR3 region: CASSPPAGETQYF. The DNA of the CDR3 is TGTGCCAGCAGCCCGCCCGCCGGGGAGACCCAGTACTTC.

This chain uses TRBV4-1 with TRBJ1-2; maybe TRBD1 (5 bases). Germline V gene sequence: CDR1 MGHRA, CDR2 YSYEKL. V shed 6 bases and J shed 0 bases, with 14 bases lying between them. The CDR3 runs to 15 residues. Written as DNA, the CDR3 is TGCGCCAGCAGGTGGAGGCAGGGAACTAACTATGGCTACACCTTC. This gives the protein CASRWRQGTNYGYTF.

The genes are TRBV2 and TRBJ2-7; 10 nucleotides agree with TRBD2. Losses at the gene ends were 7 bases for V and 5 bases for J; bases not matched to a gene: 11. CDR1 and CDR2 (germline): SNHLY, FYNNEI. The CDR3 is 15 amino acids. Here the CDR3 DNA reads TGTGCCAGCAAAATTCTAGCGGGAGTCGGTAACGAGCAGTACTTC. Protein product: CASKILAGVGNEQYF.

The genes are TRBV28 and TRBJ2-6; D might be TRBD1 (5 bases). Germline loops: CDR1 MDHEN, CDR2 SYDVKM. The CDR3 sequence is 16 residues long. V was shortened by 4 bases and J by 0 bases, with 10 bases between the two germline ends. The CDR3 sequence is CASSSGGHSGANVLTF. The CDR3 DNA reads TGTGCCAGCAGTTCGGGCGGACACTCTGGGGCCAACGTCCTGACTTTC.

This chain uses TRBV2 with TRBJ1-2, with D uncertain. This CDR3 is 13 amino acids long. Germline V gene lookup returns CDR1 SNHLY and CDR2 FYNNEI. Trimming took off 4 bases at V and 4 bases at J, with 10 bases between the two ends. CDR3 loop: CASSGRGIYGYTF. In DNA, the CDR3 is TGTGCCAGCAGTGGCCGGGGAATCTATGGCTACACCTTC.

The chain is built from TRBV7-2 and TRBJ2-3, with TRBD2 matching 9 bases. Germline V lookup: CDR1 SGHTA, CDR2 FQGNSA. V was clipped by 5 bases and J by 2 bases; unmatched bases: 11. The CDR3 is 17 amino acids. The CDR3 region is CASSPRLSSGVTDTQYF. CDR3 DNA sequence: TGTGCCAGCAGCCCTCGCCTATCTAGCGGGGTCACAGATACGCAGTATTTT.

For this clone: Different DNA sequences within this sample yield the same CDR3. This chain uses TRBV5-8 with TRBJ1-2, with 9 positions matching TRBD1. Germline V lookup: CDR1 SGHTS, CDR2 YDEGEE. The length of the CDR3 is 14 residues. The J segment lost 4 bases and the V segment lost 4 bases, leaving 5 bases of the junction unmatched. The CDR3, as DNA: TGTGCCAGCAGCCTAGGACAGGGGATCTATGGCTACACCTTC. Its translation: CASSLGQGIYGYTF.

The chain joins TRBV18 to TRBJ2-7; weak D call: TRBD2 (5 bases). This CDR3 has 15 amino acids. Between the trimmed V and J ends, which lost 0 bases and 2 bases, there was a span of 11 bases. Germline V gene lookup returns CDR1 KGHSH and CDR2 LQKENI. The CDR3 reads CASSPPVRDTYEQYF. For the CDR3, the DNA is TGTGCCAGCTCACCACCGGTTCGGGATACCTACGAGCAGTACTTC.